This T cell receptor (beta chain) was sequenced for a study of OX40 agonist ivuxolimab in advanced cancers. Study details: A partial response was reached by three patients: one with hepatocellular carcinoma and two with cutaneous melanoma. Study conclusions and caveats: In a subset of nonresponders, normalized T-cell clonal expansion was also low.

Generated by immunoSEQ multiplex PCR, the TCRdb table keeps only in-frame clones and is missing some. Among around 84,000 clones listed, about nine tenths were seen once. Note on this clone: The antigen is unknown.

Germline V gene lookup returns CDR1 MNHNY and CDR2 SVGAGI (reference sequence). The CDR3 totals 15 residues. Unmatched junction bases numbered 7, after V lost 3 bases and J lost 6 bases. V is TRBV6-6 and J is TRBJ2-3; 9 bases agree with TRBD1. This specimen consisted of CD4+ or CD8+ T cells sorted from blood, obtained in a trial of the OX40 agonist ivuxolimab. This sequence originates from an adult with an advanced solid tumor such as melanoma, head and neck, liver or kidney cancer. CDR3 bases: TGTGCCAGCAGTTATGGGGGACAGGGTTTCGATACGCAGTATTTT. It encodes CASSYGGQGFDTQYF.